This T cell receptor beta chain stems from a study of blood T cell repertoires in COVID-19. Study at large: There were acute and convalescent COVID-19 samples, and they came from the United States, Italy and Spain. The analysed material was cDNA or gDNA that came from T cells, B-cell-depleted T cells, or PBMCs.

Germline-derived CDR1 and CDR2 are MNHEY and SMNVEV (reference sequence). CDR3 size: 16 residues. Trimming cost V 5 bases and J 6 bases; bases outside gene matches: 12. Sequencing was performed with immunoSEQ multiplex PCR; in TCRdb, only in-frame clones are kept and a portion is missing. The sample yields 210,000 or so clones, about four fifths seen once. This clone has only one observation. Participant-given clinical history determined each cohort assignment. The chain carries TRBV27 and TRBJ1-2, with TRBD1 matching 10 bases. Material: PBMCs or T cells enriched from blood (not recorded which). The origin of this receptor is a man between 60 and 70 years old who had recovered from COVID-19. CDR3 DNA: TGTGCCAGCAGTGACGGACCGGGACAGGGGAACAATGGCTACACCTTC. This codes for CASSDGPGQGNNGYTF.